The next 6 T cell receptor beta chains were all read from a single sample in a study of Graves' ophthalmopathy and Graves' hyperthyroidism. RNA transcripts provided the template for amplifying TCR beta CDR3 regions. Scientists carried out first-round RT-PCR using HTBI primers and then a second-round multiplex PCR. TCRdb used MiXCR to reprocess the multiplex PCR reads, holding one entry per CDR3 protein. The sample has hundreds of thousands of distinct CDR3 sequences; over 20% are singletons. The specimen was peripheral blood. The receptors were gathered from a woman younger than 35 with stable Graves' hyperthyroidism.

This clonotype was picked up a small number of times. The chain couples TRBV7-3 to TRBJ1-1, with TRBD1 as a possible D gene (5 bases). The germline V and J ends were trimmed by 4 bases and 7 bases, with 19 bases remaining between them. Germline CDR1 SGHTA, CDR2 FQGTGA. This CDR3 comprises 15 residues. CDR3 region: CASSSGQGSFGEAFF. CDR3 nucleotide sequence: TGTGCCAGCAGCTCGGGGCAGGGAAGTTTCGGTGAAGCTTTCTTT.

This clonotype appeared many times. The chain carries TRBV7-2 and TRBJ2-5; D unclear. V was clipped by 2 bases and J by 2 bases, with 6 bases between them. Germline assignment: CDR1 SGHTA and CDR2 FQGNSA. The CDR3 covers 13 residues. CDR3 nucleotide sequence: TGTGCCAGCAGCTTATATACACAAGAGACCCAGTACTTC. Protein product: CASSLYTQETQYF.

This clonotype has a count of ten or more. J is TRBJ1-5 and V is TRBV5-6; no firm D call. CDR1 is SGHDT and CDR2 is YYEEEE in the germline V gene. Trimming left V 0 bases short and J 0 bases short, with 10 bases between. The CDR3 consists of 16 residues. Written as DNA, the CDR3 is TGTGCCAGCAGCTTGGGGTGGCCAAATAGCAATCAGCCCCAGCATTTT. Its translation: CASSLGWPNSNQPQHF.

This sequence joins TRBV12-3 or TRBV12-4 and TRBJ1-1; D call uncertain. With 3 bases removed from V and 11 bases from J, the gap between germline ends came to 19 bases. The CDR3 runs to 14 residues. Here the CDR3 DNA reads TGTGCCAGCAGTTTTAACAGCCCGAGCACTCGGGCTTTCTTT. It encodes CASSFNSPSTRAFF.

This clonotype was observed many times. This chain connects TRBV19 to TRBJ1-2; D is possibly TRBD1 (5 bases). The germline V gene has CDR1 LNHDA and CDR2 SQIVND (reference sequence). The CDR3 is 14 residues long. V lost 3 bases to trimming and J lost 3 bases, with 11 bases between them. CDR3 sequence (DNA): TGTGCCAGTAGTATGGGGGGACTGGACTATGGCTACACCTTC. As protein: CASSMGGLDYGYTF.

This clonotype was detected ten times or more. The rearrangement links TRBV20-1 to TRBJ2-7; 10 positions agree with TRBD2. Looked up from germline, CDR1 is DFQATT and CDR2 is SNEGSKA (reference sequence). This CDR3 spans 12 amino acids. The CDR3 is CSAGLAAYEQYF. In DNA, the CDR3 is TGCAGCGCCGGACTAGCGGCTTACGAGCAGTACTTC.